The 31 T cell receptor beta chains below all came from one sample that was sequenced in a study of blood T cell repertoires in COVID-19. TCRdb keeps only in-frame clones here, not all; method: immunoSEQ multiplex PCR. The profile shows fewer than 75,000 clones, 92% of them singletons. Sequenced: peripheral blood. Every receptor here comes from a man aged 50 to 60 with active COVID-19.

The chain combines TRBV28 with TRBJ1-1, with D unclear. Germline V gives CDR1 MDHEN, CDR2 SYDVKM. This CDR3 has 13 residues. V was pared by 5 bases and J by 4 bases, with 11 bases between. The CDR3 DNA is TGTGCCAGCAGTCAACTCCCTTCCACTGAAGCTTTCTTT. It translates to CASSQLPSTEAFF.

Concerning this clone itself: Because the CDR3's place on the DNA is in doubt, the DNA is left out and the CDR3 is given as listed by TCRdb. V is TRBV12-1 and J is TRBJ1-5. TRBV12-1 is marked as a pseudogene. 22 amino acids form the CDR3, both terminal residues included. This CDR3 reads CASSRTRVIWGGFGGGNQPQHF.

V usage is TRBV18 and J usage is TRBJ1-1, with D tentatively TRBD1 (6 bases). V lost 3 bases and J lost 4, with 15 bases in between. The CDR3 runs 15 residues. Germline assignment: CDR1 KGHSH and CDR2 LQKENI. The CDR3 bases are TGTGCCAGCTCACCCCAGGGGCAGGGAAGCACTGAAGCTTTCTTT. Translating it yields CASSPQGQGSTEAFF.

The DNA for the CDR3 is TGTGCCAGTAGGAAACTTACAGGGACTAACTATGGCTACACCTTC. Translated: CASRKLTGTNYGYTF. The chain combines TRBV19 with TRBJ1-2; a possible D gene is TRBD1 (6 bases). The V end lost 6 bases, the J end lost 0 bases, and 14 bases lay between the germline ends. Germline V gene sequence: CDR1 LNHDA, CDR2 SQIVND (reference sequence). This CDR3 contains 15 residues.

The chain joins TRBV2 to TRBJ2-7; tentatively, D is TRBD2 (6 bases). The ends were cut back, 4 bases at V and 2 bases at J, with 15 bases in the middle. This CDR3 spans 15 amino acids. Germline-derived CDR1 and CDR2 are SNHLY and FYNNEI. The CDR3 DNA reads TGTGCCAGCAGTGGTAGCGGAGGGTTCCCCTACGAGCAGTACTTC. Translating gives CASSGSGGFPYEQYF.

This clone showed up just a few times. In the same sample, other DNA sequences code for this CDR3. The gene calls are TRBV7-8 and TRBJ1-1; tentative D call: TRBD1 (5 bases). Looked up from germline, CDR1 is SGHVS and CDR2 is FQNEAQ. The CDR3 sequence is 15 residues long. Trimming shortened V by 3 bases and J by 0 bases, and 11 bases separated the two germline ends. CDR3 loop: CASSLGTGMNTEAFF. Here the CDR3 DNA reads TGTGCCAGCAGCTTGGGAACAGGAATGAACACTGAAGCTTTCTTT.

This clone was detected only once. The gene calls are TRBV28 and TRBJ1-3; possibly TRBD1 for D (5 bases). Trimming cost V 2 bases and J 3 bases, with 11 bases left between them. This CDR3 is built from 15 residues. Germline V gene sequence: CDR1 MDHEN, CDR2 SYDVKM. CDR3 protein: CASSLRGGNGNTIYF. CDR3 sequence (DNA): TGTGCCAGCAGTTTAAGGGGTGGGAATGGAAACACCATATATTTT. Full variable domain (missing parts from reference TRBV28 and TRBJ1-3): DVKVTQSSRYLVKRTGEKVFLECVQDMDHENMFWYRQDPGLGLRLIYFSYDVKMKEKGDIPEGYSVSREKKERFSLILESASTNQTSMYLCASSLRGGNGNTIYFGEGSWLTVV.

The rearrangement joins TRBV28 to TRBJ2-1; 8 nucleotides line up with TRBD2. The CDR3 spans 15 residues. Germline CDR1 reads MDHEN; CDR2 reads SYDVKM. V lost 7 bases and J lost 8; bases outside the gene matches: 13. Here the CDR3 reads CASKPAAGVLYEQFF. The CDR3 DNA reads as TGTGCCAGCAAGCCGGCAGCGGGAGTCTTGTATGAGCAGTTCTTC.

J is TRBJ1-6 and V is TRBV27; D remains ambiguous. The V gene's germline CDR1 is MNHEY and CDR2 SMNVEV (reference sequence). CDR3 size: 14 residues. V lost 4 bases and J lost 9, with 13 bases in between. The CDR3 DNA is TGTGCCAGCAGTTCACGTACAGAGAGTTCACCCCTCCACTTT. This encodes CASSSRTESSPLHF.

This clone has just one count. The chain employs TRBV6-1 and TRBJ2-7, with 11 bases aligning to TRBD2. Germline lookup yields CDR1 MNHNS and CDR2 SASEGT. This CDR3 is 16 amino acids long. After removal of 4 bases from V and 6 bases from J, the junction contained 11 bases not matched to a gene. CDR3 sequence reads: CASSGFLAGGPLEQYF. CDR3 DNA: TGTGCCAGCAGTGGATTCCTAGCGGGAGGACCCCTCGAGCAGTACTTC.

CDR3 nucleotides: TGTGCCAGCAGATTAGCGGGAGATGGCTACAATGAGCAGTTCTTC. Translating it yields CASRLAGDGYNEQFF. The rearrangement joins TRBV6-5 to TRBJ2-1; 9 bases are shared with TRBD2. CDR1 MNHEY and CDR2 SVGAGI come from the germline V gene. This CDR3 spans 15 amino acids. J was trimmed by 3 bases and V by 6 bases; bases with no gene match: 6.

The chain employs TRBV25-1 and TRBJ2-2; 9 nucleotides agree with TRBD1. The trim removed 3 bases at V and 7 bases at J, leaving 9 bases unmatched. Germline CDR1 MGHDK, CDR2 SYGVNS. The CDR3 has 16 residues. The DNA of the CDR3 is TGTGCCAGCAGTGACCCCCGGACAGGGGATATCGGGGAGCTGTTTTTT. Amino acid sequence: CASSDPRTGDIGELFF.

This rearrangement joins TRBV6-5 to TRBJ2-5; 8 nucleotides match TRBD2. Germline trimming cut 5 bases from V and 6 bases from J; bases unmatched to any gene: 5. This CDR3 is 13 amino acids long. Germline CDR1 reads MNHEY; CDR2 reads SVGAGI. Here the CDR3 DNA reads TGTGCCAGCAGTACCGCGGGGGGACAGACCCAGTACTTC. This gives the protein CASSTAGGQTQYF.

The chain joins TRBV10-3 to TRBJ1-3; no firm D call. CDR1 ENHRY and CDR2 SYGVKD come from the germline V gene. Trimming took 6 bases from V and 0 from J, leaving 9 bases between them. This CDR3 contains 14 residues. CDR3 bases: TGTGCCATCAGGGCGGCTAACTCTGGAAACACCATATATTTT. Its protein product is CAIRAANSGNTIYF.

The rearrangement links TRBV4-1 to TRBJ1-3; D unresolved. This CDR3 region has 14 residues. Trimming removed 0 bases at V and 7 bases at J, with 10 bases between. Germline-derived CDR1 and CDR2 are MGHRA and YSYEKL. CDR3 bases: TGCGCCAGCAGCCAAGATCAGTACGGGAACACCATATATTTT. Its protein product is CASSQDQYGNTIYF.

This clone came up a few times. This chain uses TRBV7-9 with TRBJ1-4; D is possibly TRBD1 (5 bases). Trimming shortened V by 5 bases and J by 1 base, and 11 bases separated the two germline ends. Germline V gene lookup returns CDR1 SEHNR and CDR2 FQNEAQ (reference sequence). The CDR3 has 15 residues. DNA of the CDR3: TGTGCCAGCAGCACGAACAGGCAAACTAATGAAAAACTGTTTTTT. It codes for CASSTNRQTNEKLFF. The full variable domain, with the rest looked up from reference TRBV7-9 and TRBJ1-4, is DTGVSQNPRHKITKRGQNVTFRCDPISEHNRLYWYRQTLGQGPEFLTYFQNEAQLEKSRLLSDRFSAERPKGSFSTLEIQRTEQGDSAMYLCASSTNRQTNEKLFFGSGTQLSVL.

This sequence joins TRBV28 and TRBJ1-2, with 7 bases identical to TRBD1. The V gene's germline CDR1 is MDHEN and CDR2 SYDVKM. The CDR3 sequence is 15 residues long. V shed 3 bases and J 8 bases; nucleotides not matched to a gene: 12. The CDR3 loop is CASSFLQGPSGGYTF. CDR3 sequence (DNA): TGTGCCAGCAGTTTCTTACAGGGGCCCTCAGGAGGCTACACCTTC.

The CDR3 coding sequence is TGTGCCAGCATAGGTGGCGGCAACTCTGGGGCCAACGTCCTGACTTTC. Its translation is CASIGGGNSGANVLTF. The chain combines TRBV28 with TRBJ2-6, with D unclear. The ends were cut back, 7 bases at V and 0 bases at J, with 13 bases in the middle. Germline CDR1 MDHEN, CDR2 SYDVKM. The CDR3 is made up of 16 amino acids.

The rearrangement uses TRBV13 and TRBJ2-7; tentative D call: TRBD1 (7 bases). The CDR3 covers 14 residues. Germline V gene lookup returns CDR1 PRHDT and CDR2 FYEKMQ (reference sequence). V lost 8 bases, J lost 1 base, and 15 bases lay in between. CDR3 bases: TGTGCCAGCCGGGAGACAGGGCTTTCCTACGAGCAGTACTTC. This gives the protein CASRETGLSYEQYF.

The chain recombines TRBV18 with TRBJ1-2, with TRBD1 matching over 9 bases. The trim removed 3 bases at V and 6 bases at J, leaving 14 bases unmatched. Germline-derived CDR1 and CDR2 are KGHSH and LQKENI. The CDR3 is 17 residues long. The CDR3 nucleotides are TGTGCCAGCTCACCGGCCTTAGAACGACAGGGGGGGAATGGCTACACCTTC. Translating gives CASSPALERQGGNGYTF.

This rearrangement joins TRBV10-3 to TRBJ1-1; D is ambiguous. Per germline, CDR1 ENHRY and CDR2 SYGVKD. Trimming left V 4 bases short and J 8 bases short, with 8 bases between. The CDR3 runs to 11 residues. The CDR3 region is CAISGGGEAFF. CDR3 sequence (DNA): TGTGCCATCAGTGGTGGAGGGGAAGCTTTCTTT.

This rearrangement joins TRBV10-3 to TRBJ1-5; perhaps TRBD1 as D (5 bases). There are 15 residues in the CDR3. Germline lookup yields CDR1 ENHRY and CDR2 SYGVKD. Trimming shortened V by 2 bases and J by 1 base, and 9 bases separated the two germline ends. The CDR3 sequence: CAISEGGGSNQPQHF. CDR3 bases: TGTGCCATCAGTGAGGGGGGAGGGAGCAATCAGCCCCAGCATTTT.

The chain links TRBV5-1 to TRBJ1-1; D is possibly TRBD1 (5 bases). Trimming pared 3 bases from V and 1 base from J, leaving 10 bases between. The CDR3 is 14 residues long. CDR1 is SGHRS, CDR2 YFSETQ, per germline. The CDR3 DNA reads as TGCGCCAGCAGCTCGCAGGGTTCGAACACTGAAGCTTTCTTT. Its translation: CASSSQGSNTEAFF.

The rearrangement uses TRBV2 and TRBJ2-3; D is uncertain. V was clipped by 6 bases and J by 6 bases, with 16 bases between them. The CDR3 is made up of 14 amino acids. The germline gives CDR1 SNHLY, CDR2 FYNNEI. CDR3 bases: TGTGCCAGCAGAAAAAACCTAGACTCGGATACGCAGTATTTT. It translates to CASRKNLDSDTQYF.

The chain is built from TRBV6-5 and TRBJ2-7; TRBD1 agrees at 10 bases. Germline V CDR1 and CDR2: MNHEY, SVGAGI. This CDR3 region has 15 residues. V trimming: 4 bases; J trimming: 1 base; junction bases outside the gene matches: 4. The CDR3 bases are TGTGCCAGCAGTTCGGGACAGGGGTTTTCCTACGAGCAGTACTTC. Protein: CASSSGQGFSYEQYF.

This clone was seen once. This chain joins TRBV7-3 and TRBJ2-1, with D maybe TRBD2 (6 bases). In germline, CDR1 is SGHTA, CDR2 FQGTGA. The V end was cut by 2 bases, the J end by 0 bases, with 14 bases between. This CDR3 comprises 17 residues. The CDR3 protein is CASSLVGIGSSYNEQFF. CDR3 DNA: TGTGCCAGCAGCTTAGTCGGGATCGGGAGCTCCTACAATGAGCAGTTCTTC.

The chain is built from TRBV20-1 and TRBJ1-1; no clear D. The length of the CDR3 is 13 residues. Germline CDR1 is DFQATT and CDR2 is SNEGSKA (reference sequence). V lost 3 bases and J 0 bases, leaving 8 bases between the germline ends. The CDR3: CSASAGMNTEAFF. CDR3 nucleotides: TGCAGTGCTAGTGCGGGGATGAACACTGAAGCTTTCTTT.

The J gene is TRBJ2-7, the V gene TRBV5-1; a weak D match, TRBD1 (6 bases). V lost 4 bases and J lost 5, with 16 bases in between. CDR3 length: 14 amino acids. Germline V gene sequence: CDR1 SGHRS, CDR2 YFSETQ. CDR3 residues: CASSPQSGADEQYF. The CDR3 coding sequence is TGCGCCAGCAGCCCACAATCAGGGGCGGACGAGCAGTACTTC.

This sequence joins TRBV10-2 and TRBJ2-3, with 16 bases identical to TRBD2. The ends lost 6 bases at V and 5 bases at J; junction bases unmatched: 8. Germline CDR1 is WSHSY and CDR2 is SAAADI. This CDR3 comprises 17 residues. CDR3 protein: CASSGTSGRAGGDTQYF. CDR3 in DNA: TGCGCCAGCAGCGGGACTAGCGGGAGGGCGGGGGGAGATACGCAGTATTTT.

Written as DNA, the CDR3 is TGTGCCAGCAGTCCCGGGACAGGGCTTCAAGAGACCCAGTACTTC. Protein: CASSPGTGLQETQYF. The genes are TRBV7-2 and TRBJ2-5, with 9 bases that match TRBD1. J gave up 2 bases and V 6 bases, and 7 bases lay outside the gene matches. The germline V gene encodes CDR1 SGHTA and CDR2 FQGNSA. The CDR3 totals 15 residues.

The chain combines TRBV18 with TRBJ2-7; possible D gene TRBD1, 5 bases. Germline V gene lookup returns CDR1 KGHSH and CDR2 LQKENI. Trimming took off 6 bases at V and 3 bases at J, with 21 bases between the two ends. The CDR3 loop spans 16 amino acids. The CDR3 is CASSLFAQGTGYEQYF. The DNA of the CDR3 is TGTGCCAGCTCTCTATTCGCCCAGGGTACGGGCTACGAGCAGTACTTC.